This T cell receptor beta chain was sequenced for a study of cytomegalovirus exposure and HLA in healthy donors. The V gene lost 8 bases and the J gene lost 3 bases, with 12 bases spanning the gap. CDR3 size: 13 residues. The study ran its PCR with 60 Vbeta and 13 Jbeta primers. Here immunoSEQ multiplex PCR was the method, and the copy in TCRdb shows in-frame clones only, minus some. This table holds some 110,000 clones, roughly three quarters found once. This chain connects TRBV23-1 to TRBJ2-3; no reliable D call. TRBV23-1 is annotated as an ORF whose role is uncertain. The sequenced sample consisted of PBMCs. This TCR came from a middle-aged man in good health and CMV-seronegative. The CDR3 DNA sequence: TGCGCCAGCCCCCGCGACGGGACAGATACGCAGTATTTT. It is translated as CASPRDGTDTQYF.